The clone carrying this T cell receptor beta chain was detected many times. TCRdb re-analysed the reads in MiXCR, keeping a single row per CDR3 protein. The sample has around 450,000 distinct CDR3 sequences, 11% seen once. This CDR3 has 14 amino acids. Germline V gene data show CDR1 as LNHDA and CDR2 as SQIVND (reference sequence). The V and J ends lost 6 bases and 10 bases respectively, with 21 bases between them. This record belongs to a study of T cell repertoires in cytomegalovirus infection. About the study: CMV infection and matching HLA type were both indicated by public TCR beta signatures.

This clonotype was sampled from a human donor in good health (CMV status not recorded). Some clones in this sample may be carry-over from other donors' samples. Sequenced input: PBMCs. This chain connects TRBV19 to TRBJ1-1, with D unclear. This chain's CDR3 is CASRPNGRHHAAFF. The CDR3 bases are TGTGCCAGTAGACCAAACGGGCGCCACCACGCAGCTTTCTTT.